This passage covers 8 T cell receptor beta chains from one sample sequenced in a study of T cell repertoires in cytomegalovirus infection. Their target antigens are unknown. TCRdb redid the calling of the reads with MiXCR, one entry per CDR3 protein. The profile shows about 830,000 distinct CDR3 sequences, over 25% of them singletons. This sample comprised cultured CD8+ T cells from PBMCs, obtained from culture after CMV antigen stimulation. Receptor source: a human donor in good health (CMV status not recorded). Some clones in this sample may be carry-over from other donors' samples.

This clonotype occurred a few times. The rearrangement uses TRBV12-3 or TRBV12-4 and TRBJ1-1; D not resolved. The V end lost 3 bases, the J end lost 1 base, and 12 bases lay between the germline ends. The CDR3 contains 15 residues. The CDR3 loop is CASSFSGRSNTEAFF. CDR3 sequence (DNA): TGTGCCAGCAGTTTCAGTGGCAGGTCGAACACTGAAGCTTTCTTT.

This clonotype was counted only a few times. The chain carries TRBV7-9 and TRBJ2-1; possibly TRBD2 for D (6 bases). The CDR3 runs to 17 residues. Germline values: CDR1 SEHNR, CDR2 FQNEAQ (reference sequence). The germline V and J ends were trimmed by 1 base and 4 bases, with 17 bases remaining between them. The chain's CDR3 is CASSLELARHPYNEQFF. In DNA, the CDR3 is TGTGCCAGCAGCTTAGAACTAGCCCGCCATCCTTACAATGAGCAGTTCTTC.

With respect to this clonotype: An end of the junction differs from the germline gene, which may be a read error. J is TRBJ2-3 and V is TRBV6-5; 9 bases line up with TRBD1. The length of the CDR3 is 16 residues. CDR1 is MNHEY, CDR2 SVGAGI, per germline. The CDR3 DNA reads TGCGCCAGCAGTACCGGACAGGGGCTTAGCACAGATACGCAGTATTTT. Protein: CASSTGQGLSTDTQYF.

This clonotype was picked up one time. This chain uses TRBV2 with TRBJ2-3; unclear D gene. Germline V gene lookup returns CDR1 SNHLY and CDR2 FYNNEI. The CDR3 is 12 residues long. The V and J ends lost 7 bases and 4 bases respectively, with 9 bases between them. CDR3 residues: CASINTADTQYF. CDR3 sequence (DNA): TGTGCCAGCATCAATACCGCAGATACGCAGTATTTT.

A few counts support this clonotype. The chain carries TRBV27 and TRBJ1-1; 8 positions match TRBD1. After removal of 5 bases from V and 0 bases from J, the junction contained 2 bases not matched to a gene. The length of the CDR3 is 14 residues. CDR1 is MNHEY and CDR2 is SMNVEV in the germline V gene (reference sequence). Here the CDR3 reads CASSRGQVNTEAFF. In DNA form, the CDR3 reads TGTGCCAGCAGTAGGGGACAGGTGAACACTGAAGCTTTCTTT.

This clonotype came up once. The V gene is TRBV25-1, the J gene TRBJ1-4, with 8 bases aligning to TRBD1. V shed 8 bases and J 7 bases; nucleotides not matched to a gene: 0. This CDR3 contains 11 residues. The germline gives CDR1 MGHDK, CDR2 SYGVNS. The CDR3 DNA is TGTGCCAGCGGGACAGGTGAAAAACTGTTTTTT. Protein product: CASGTGEKLFF.

The chain couples TRBV5-1 to TRBJ2-5, with D perhaps TRBD2 (5 bases). CDR1 is SGHRS and CDR2 is YFSETQ in the germline V gene. Trimming removed 6 bases from V and 4 bases from J, with 13 bases in between. This CDR3 spans 13 amino acids. CDR3 loop: CASTRGLRETQYF. The CDR3 nucleotides read TGCGCCAGCACCCGCGGGTTGCGAGAGACCCAGTACTTC. The variable domain in full, completed from reference TRBV5-1 and TRBJ2-5, reads KAGVTQTPRYLIKTRGQQVTLSCSPISGHRSVSWYQQTPGQGLQFLFEYFSETQRNKGNFPGRFSGRQFSNSRSEMNVSTLELGDSALYLCASTRGLRETQYFGPGTRLLVL.

This clonotype occurred a few times. The CDR3 here is CASSVEPSGGAETQYF. CDR3 DNA: TGTGCCAGCAGCGTAGAGCCTAGCGGGGGGGCTGAGACCCAGTACTTC. J is TRBJ2-5 and V is TRBV9, with 12 bases fitting TRBD2. J was trimmed by 5 bases and V by 0 bases; bases with no gene match: 5. The CDR3 is 16 residues long. The germline V gene has CDR1 SGDLS and CDR2 YYNGEE.